These 9 T cell receptor beta chains came from one sample sequenced in a study of shared clonotypes between healthy human individuals. Clones were sequenced by immunoSEQ multiplex PCR, and TCRdb holds only the in-frame ones, with some missing. The sample consists of roughly 810,000 clones, about 96% of them appearing once. Positively selected for CCR7, the CD45RO-negative cells used as naive CD8 cells excluded terminally differentiated effector memory CD45RA+ cells. What was sequenced was naive CD8+ T cells sorted from blood. The receptors were sampled from a man aged 30-40 years in good health.

With respect to this clone: The identical CDR3 is also encoded by other nucleotide sequences in the sample. The chain uses TRBV27 and TRBJ1-1, with D maybe TRBD1 (6 bases). The germline V and J ends were trimmed by 6 bases and 1 base, with 6 bases remaining between them. Germline lookup yields CDR1 MNHEY and CDR2 SMNVEV (reference sequence). The CDR3 is 12 residues long. The CDR3 DNA reads as TGTGCCAGCAGGACAGGGAACACTGAAGCTTTCTTT. Its translation: CASRTGNTEAFF.

This rearrangement joins TRBV2 to TRBJ1-2, with D unclear. This CDR3 comprises 14 residues. Germline CDR1 reads SNHLY; CDR2 reads FYNNEI. Trimming stripped 5 bases from V and 4 bases from J, with 14 bases between. CDR3 loop: CASSYQSYGYGYTF. CDR3 sequence (DNA): TGTGCCAGCAGTTATCAGTCCTACGGCTATGGCTACACCTTC.

The J gene is TRBJ2-1, the V gene TRBV29-1; D is ambiguous. Per germline, CDR1 SQVTM and CDR2 ANQGSEA. The CDR3 spans 12 residues. Trimming stripped 1 base from V and 7 bases from J, with 8 bases between. The CDR3 nucleotides read TGCAGCGTTGAAGGGGCTTGGAATGAGCAGTTCTTC. Translating it yields CSVEGAWNEQFF.

The chain links TRBV7-9 to TRBJ2-1; TRBD2 might be the D (6 bases). Trimming stripped 5 bases from V and 5 bases from J, with 13 bases between. Germline V CDR1 and CDR2: SEHNR, FQNEAQ (reference sequence). The CDR3 loop spans 14 amino acids. In nucleotides, the CDR3 is TGTGCCAGCAGCGATAGCGGAGTAAACAATGAGCAGTTCTTC. Translated, it gives CASSDSGVNNEQFF.

This chain uses TRBV5-4 with TRBJ1-1; D is perhaps TRBD1 (5 bases). V was trimmed by 2 bases and J by 8 bases, leaving 10 bases between them. The CDR3 is 12 amino acids. Germline V gene lookup returns CDR1 SGHNT and CDR2 YYREEE (reference sequence). CDR3 nucleotide sequence: TGTGCCAGCAGCTTCGGAGGGGCGGAAGCTTTCTTT. It translates to CASSFGGAEAFF.

The chain has TRBV7-9 and TRBJ2-2, with TRBD2 identical over 10 bases. V was clipped by 5 bases and J by 5 bases; unmatched bases: 8. CDR1 and CDR2 from the germline V gene are SEHNR and FQNEAQ (reference sequence). The CDR3 has 16 residues. The CDR3 DNA sequence: TGTGCCAGCAGCCTCGCCACACTAGCGGGGACCGGGGAGCTGTTTTTT. Translated: CASSLATLAGTGELFF.

The chain links TRBV6-4 to TRBJ2-1, with 15 bases aligning to TRBD2. CDR1 and CDR2 (germline): MRHNA, SNTAGT. J was trimmed by 0 bases and V by 5 bases; bases with no gene match: 5. This CDR3 is 18 amino acids long. The CDR3 nucleotides are TGTGCCAGCAGTAGGGGACTAGCGGGAGGTAACTCCTACAATGAGCAGTTCTTC. The encoded protein is CASSRGLAGGNSYNEQFF.

The J gene is TRBJ2-5, the V gene TRBV27; the D is unclear. The CDR3 runs 14 residues. V was cut by 2 bases and J by 2 bases, with 9 bases left in between. Germline assignment: CDR1 MNHEY and CDR2 SMNVEV (reference sequence). This CDR3 reads CASSLGTRQETQYF. The CDR3 nucleotides read TGTGCCAGCAGTTTAGGTACCCGACAAGAGACCCAGTACTTC.

The rearrangement links TRBV29-1 to TRBJ1-3, with TRBD1 as a possible D gene (5 bases). Germline V gene sequence: CDR1 SQVTM, CDR2 ANQGSEA. CDR3 length: 12 residues. Trimming cost V 5 bases and J 4 bases, with 9 bases left between them. This chain's CDR3 is CSVKGPGNTIYF. Written as DNA, the CDR3 is TGCAGCGTTAAGGGGCCGGGAAACACCATATATTTT.